This TCR beta chain was profiled in a study of immune evolution from preneoplasia to lung adenocarcinoma. Profiling relied on immunoSEQ multiplex PCR, and the TCRdb table lists in-frame clones only, not all of them. This table has about 9,000 clones, approximately 83% appearing once. The CDR3 totals 16 residues. The V end was cut by 0 bases, the J end by 4 bases, with 13 bases between. Germline assignment: CDR1 MGHRA and CDR2 YSYEKL. Sequenced sample: FFPE minimally invasive lung adenocarcinoma tissue. This receptor was taken from a person aged 65 to 85 with lung adenocarcinoma. The chain uses TRBV4-1 and TRBJ1-3; possibly TRBD1 for D (5 bases). The CDR3 bases are TGCGCCAGCAGCCAAGAGGAAAGGGGCTTAGGAAACACCATATATTTT. It translates to CASSQEERGLGNTIYF.